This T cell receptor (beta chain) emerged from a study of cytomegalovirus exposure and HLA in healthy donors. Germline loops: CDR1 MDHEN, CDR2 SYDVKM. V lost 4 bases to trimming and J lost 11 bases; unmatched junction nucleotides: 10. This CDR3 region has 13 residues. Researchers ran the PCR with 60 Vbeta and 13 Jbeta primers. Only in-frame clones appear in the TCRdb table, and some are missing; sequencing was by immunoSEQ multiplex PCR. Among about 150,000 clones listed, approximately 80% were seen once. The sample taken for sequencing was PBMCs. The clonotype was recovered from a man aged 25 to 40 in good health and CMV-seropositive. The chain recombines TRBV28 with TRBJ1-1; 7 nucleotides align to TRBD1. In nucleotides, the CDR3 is TGTGCCAGCAGTTCCCCCCAGGGGGTATGGGCTTTCTTT. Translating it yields CASSSPQGVWAFF.